Listed below are T cell receptor beta chains from one sample, sequenced in a study of shared clonotypes between healthy human individuals. TCRdb's copy holds only in-frame clones and misses some; the assay was immunoSEQ multiplex PCR. The sample has some 2 million clones, about 95% seen once; the top ten hold 0.13%. Sequencing input: naive CD4+ T cells sorted from blood. The receptor source for this set is a man in his late teens or twenties in good health. CDR3s include the opening cysteine and the closing phenylalanine or tryptophan. A D gene is named only where the DNA matches it firmly. Size is omitted from some rows. Given values are once, few, many or a class for expanded clones.

size | J | V | D | CDR3 | DNA
- | TRBJ1-5 | TRBV11-2 | TRBD1 | CASSSTGVQPQHF | TGTGCCAGCAGCTCTACAGGGGTTCAGCCCCAGCATTTT
- | TRBJ1-2 | TRBV7-9 | TRBD1 | CASSLSTPDRDGYTF | TGTGCCAGCAGCTTATCCACCCCAGACAGGGACGGCTACACCTTC
- | TRBJ2-7 | TRBV19 | TRBD2 | CASSGTRGLYEQYF | TGTGCCAGTAGTGGGACTAGGGGACTTTACGAGCAGTACTTC
- | TRBJ1-2 | TRBV29-1 | - | CSGGGAGDGYTF | TGCAGCGGGGGTGGGGCCGGCGATGGCTACACCTTC
- | TRBJ1-4 | TRBV14 | - | CASSQDYKWAGVNEKLFF | TGTGCCAGCAGCCAAGATTACAAGTGGGCAGGGGTTAATGAAAAACTGTTTTTT
- | TRBJ1-3 | TRBV18 | TRBD1 | CASSPRERGLGSGNTIYF | TGTGCCAGCTCACCCCGGGAGAGGGGGCTAGGATCTGGAAACACCATATATTTT
- | TRBJ1-5 | TRBV2 | - | CASSENSNQPQHF | TGTGCCAGCAGTGAAAACTCCAATCAGCCCCAGCATTTT
- | TRBJ1-4 | TRBV28 | - | CASRTVQFNEKLFF | TGTGCCAGCAGGACAGTGCAGTTTAATGAAAAACTGTTTTTT
few | TRBJ1-6 | TRBV5-8 | - | CASSPSLMGSGSPLHF | TGTGCCAGCAGCCCAAGTTTGATGGGGTCGGGGTCACCCCTCCACTTT
- | TRBJ2-2 | TRBV11-3 | - | CASSREGELFF | TGTGCCAGCAGCCGAGAGGGTGAGCTGTTTTTT
- | TRBJ2-5 | TRBV11-2 | - | CASSLLEETQYF | TGTGCCAGCAGCTTACTCGAAGAGACCCAGTACTTC
- | TRBJ1-4 | TRBV2 | - | CASSETGASNEKLFF | TGTGCCAGCAGTGAAACGGGGGCCTCTAATGAAAAACTGTTTTTT
- | TRBJ1-2 | TRBV19 | - | CASSLSTGDYGYTF | TGTGCCAGTAGCCTCAGCACAGGTGATTATGGCTACACCTTC
- | TRBJ1-1 | TRBV10-3 | - | CAISEGRANTEAFF | TGTGCCATCAGTGAGGGACGGGCTAACACTGAAGCTTTCTTT
- | TRBJ1-5 | TRBV19 | - | CASSPLQGQSNQPQHF | TGTGCCAGTAGCCCGTTGCAAGGACAGAGCAATCAGCCCCAGCATTTT
- | TRBJ2-2 | TRBV5-4 | - | CASSVRRYFGGNTGELFF | TGTGCCAGCAGCGTGCGGCGGTATTTCGGAGGGAACACCGGGGAGCTGTTTTTT
- | TRBJ2-1 | TRBV6-6 | TRBD2 | CASRVTSGVEQFF | TGTGCCAGCAGGGTGACTAGCGGGGTTGAGCAGTTCTTC
- | TRBJ2-7 | TRBV7-7 | - | CASSPGPAYEQYF | TGTGCTAGCAGCCCCGGGCCCGCCTACGAGCAGTACTTC
- | TRBJ2-1 | TRBV12-5 | TRBD2 | CASGFWREGYNEQFF | TGTGCTAGTGGTTTTTGGAGGGAGGGCTACAATGAGCAGTTCTTC
- | TRBJ1-2 | TRBV4-1 | - | CASSQAQSDGGYTF | TGCGCCAGCAGCCAAGCACAGTCGGACGGGGGCTACACCTTC